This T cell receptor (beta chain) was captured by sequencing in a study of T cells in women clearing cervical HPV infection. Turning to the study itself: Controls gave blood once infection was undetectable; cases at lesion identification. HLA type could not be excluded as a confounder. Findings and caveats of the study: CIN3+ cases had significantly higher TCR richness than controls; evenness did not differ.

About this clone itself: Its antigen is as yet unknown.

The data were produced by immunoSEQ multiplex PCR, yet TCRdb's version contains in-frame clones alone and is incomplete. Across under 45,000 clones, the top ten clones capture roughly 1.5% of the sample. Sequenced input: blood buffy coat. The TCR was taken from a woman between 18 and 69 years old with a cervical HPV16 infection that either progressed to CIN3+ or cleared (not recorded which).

CDR3 DNA (partial): TGTGCCAGCAGTGCCAGGCAAGGCAACACCTATGGC. This gives the protein CASSARQGNTYG. The whole CDR3 sequence reads CASSARQGNTYGYTF. The rearrangement uses TRBV6-1 and TRBJ1-2; D call uncertain. The sequence runs out 3 residues before the end of the CDR3; the remainder is reconstructed from the germline J gene. With 4 bases removed from V and 4 bases from J, the gap between germline ends came to 16 bases. The CDR3 covers 15 residues. The germline V gene has CDR1 MNHNS and CDR2 SASEGT.